This TCR beta chain appears in the sequencing data of a study of blood T cell repertoires in COVID-19. Turning to the study itself: Samples representing acute and convalescent COVID-19 were sourced from the United States, Italy and Spain. Sample material is recorded as cDNA or gDNA derived from T cells, B-cell-depleted T cells, or PBMCs.

In the original analysis: Cell counts per sample came from amplifying reference gene primers. The repertoire was sequenced with immunoSEQ multiplex PCR; TCRdb's copy has only in-frame clones and lacks some. D and trimming come from the DNA, and the V and J calls and clone size come from that table. The data show over 300,000 clones, around 91% seen once. V was clipped by 2 bases and J by 5 bases; unmatched bases: 4. The CDR3 length is 15 residues. CDR1 and CDR2 from the germline V gene are LNHDA and SQIVND (reference sequence). Sequencing was carried out using peripheral blood. The rearrangement joins TRBV19 to TRBJ1-4, with 8 bases matching TRBD1. This TCR was recovered from a young man with active or convalescent COVID-19. The DNA for the CDR3 is TGTGCCAGTAGTATAAATGGGGACAGGAATGAAAAACTGTTTTTT. This gives the protein CASSINGDRNEKLFF.